This T cell receptor beta chain was found in a study of cytomegalovirus exposure and HLA in healthy donors. PCR primers comprised 60 Vbeta and 13 Jbeta primers. Some clones are missing from TCRdb's copy, which holds only in-frame ones; the method was immunoSEQ multiplex PCR. In the table there are about 150,000 clones, 60% to 80% of which are singletons. CDR1 and CDR2 (germline): SGHTS, YDEGEE. Trimming took 4 bases from V and 9 from J; bases not matched to a gene: 8. The CDR3 length is 16 residues. Findings of the study overall: A later analysis found most CMV-associated TCR beta chains apparently HLA-restricted. In a later analysis, several top co-occurrence clusters appeared linked to parvovirus B19, influenza, CMV and Epstein-Barr virus. Cytomegalovirus-associated TCR beta chains were listed, numbering some 180. It was shown in a later analysis that HLA-associated TCR beta chains were more clonally expanded than other, equally common chains.

On this clone itself: Its antigen is still unknown.

This TCR was sampled from a male donor in good health and CMV-seronegative. The material sequenced was PBMCs. The chain joins TRBV5-8 to TRBJ1-6, with 12 bases aligning to TRBD1. In nucleotides, the CDR3 is TGTGCCAGCAGCCCCCGGGACAGGGGGCTTGTTTCACCCCTCCACTTT. Translation gives CASSPRDRGLVSPLHF.